This TCR beta chain was sequenced for a study of metastatic and nonmetastatic thyroid tumors. CDR1 SNHLY and CDR2 FYNNEI come from the germline V gene. The CDR3 covers 14 residues. V lost 6 bases, J lost 8 bases, and 19 bases lay in between. MiXCR re-clonotyped the PCR reads for TCRdb. The sample lists 80,000 to 85,000 clones, approximately 13% occurring once. Before thyroid surgery, none of the patients had received any treatment. This clone was counted ten times or more. This clonotype was sampled from a female donor with papillary thyroid cancer or a benign thyroid nodule (not recorded which). Some clones in this sample may be carry-over from other donors' samples. V usage is TRBV2 and J usage is TRBJ1-2, with D possibly TRBD1 on 6 matching bases. Sequenced sample: tumor tissue. In nucleotides, the CDR3 is TGTGCCAGCAGCGCCAGGGGTCAGGGACCGGGCTACACCTTC. The encoded protein is CASSARGQGPGYTF.